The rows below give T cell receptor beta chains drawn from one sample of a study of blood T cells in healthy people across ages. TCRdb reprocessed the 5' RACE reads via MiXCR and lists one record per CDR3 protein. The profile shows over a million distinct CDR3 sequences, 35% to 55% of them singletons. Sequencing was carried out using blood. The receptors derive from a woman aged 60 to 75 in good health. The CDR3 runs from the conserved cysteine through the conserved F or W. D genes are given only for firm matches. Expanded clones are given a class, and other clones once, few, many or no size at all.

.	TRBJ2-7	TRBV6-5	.	TGTGCCAGCAGTTACGGACGGACCGAGCAGTACTTC	CASSYGRTEQYF
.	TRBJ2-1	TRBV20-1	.	TGCAGTGCCGAGTCCTCAGGCGGGGTGGGGAATGAGCAGTTCTTC	CSAESSGGVGNEQFF
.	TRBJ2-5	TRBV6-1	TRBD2	TGTGCCAGCAGTGAAACTAGCGGGAGACAGACCCAGTACTTC	CASSETSGRQTQYF
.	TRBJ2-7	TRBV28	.	TGTGCCAGCAGTTTACAGGGAGTCCGCTACGAGCAGTATTTC	CASSLQGVRYEQYF
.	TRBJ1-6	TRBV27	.	TGTGCCAGCAGTGCGCTGGTGGTCTCTAATTCACCCCTCCACTTT	CASSALVVSNSPLHF
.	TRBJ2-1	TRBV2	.	TGTGCCAGCAGTGAAGCGCGGACAATCAATGAGCAGTTCTTC	CASSEARTINEQFF
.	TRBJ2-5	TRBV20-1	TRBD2	TGCAGTGCTAGAGAAGGTGGAGGGCGGGAGGCCCAGTACTTC	CSAREGGGREAQYF
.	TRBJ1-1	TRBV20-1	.	TGCAGTGGGTCCACTGGGCAGAACACTGAAGCTTTCTTT	CSGSTGQNTEAFF
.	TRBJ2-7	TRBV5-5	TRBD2	TGTGCCAGCAGCAGGGGACTAGCGGGAGTTTACGAGCAGTACTTC	CASSRGLAGVYEQYF
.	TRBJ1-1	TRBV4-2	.	TGTGCCAGCAAGAAGGGGGACACTACGAATACTGAAGCTTTCTTT	CASKKGDTTNTEAFF
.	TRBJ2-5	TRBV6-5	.	TGTGCCAGCGGAGGGGCAGCCGAAGAGACCCAGTACTTC	CASGGAAEETQYF
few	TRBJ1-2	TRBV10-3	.	TGTGCCATCAGCCGGGACGGCAACTATGGCTACACCTTC	CAISRDGNYGYTF
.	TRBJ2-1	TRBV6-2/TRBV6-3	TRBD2	TGTGCCAGCAGTCTCCCGGGACTAGCGGGAGGGCCCCCTTCCAATGAGCAGTTCTTC	CASSLPGLAGGPPSNEQFF
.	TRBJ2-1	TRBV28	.	TGTGCCAGCAGGCGGACCGAGCAGTTCTTC	CASRRTEQFF
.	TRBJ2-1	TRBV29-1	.	TGCAGCGTTGAAGATTACGGGTGCGGTCAGTTCTTC	CSVEDYGCGQFF
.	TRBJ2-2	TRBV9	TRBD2	TGTGCCAGCAGCGGTACTTTAGCGGGTTCGAACACCGGGGAGCTGTTTTTT	CASSGTLAGSNTGELFF
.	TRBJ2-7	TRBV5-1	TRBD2	TGCGCCAGCAGCTTGACCCCGGGCGGGGGTTACGAGCAGTACTTC	CASSLTPGGGYEQYF
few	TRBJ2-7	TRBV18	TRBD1	TGTGCCAGCTCATCCACGGGACAGGGGTTCCACGAGCAGTACTTC	CASSSTGQGFHEQYF
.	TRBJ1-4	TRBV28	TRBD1	TGTGCCAGCGCCACAGGGGGCCTAGAAAGGGAAAAACTGTTTTTT	CASATGGLEREKLFF
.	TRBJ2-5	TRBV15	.	TGTGCCACCAGCAGAGGGGGCCAGGGGTCCCAAGAGACCCAGTACTTC	CATSRGGQGSQETQYF
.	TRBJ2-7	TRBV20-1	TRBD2	TGCAGTGCTAGAGATTCGAGCGGGAACTCCTACGAGCAGTACTTC	CSARDSSGNSYEQYF
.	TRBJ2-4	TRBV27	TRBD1	TGTGCCAGCAGCCCCCGACAGGGTTGCGAGCAATACTTC	CASSPRQGCEQYF
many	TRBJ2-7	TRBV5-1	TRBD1	TGCGCCAGCAGCGTCCGGGACAGATCCTACGAGCAGTACTTC	CASSVRDRSYEQYF
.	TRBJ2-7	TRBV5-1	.	TGCGCCAGCAGCTTGGGACTTGATGGGAACGAGCAGTACTTC	CASSLGLDGNEQYF
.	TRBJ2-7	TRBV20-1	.	TGCAGTGCTACCCCCTGGGAACGGGGTCAGCAAAGGGACGAGCAGTACTTC	CSATPWERGQQRDEQYF
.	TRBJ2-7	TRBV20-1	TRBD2	TGCAGTGCTAGAAGCGGGAAGGGCAGGGCCTACGAGCAGTACTTC	CSARSGKGRAYEQYF
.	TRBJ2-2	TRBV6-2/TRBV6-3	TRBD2	TGTGCCAGCAGTCCCTCGACTAGCGGGAGGGAAACCGGGGAGCTGTTTTTT	CASSPSTSGRETGELFF
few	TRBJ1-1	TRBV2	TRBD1	TGTGCCAGCAGAGCCACCTCAGGGGGTAACGCTTTCTTT	CASRATSGGNAFF
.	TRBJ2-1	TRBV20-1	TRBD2	TGCAGTGCTAGAGATTTGATGGGGCGGGAGGCCTATACAATGAGGCAGTTCTTC	CSARDLMGREAYTMRQFF
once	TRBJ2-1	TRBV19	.	TGTGCCAGTAGTATCTCGGGGGAGGCCTACAATGAGCAGTTCTTC	CASSISGEAYNEQFF
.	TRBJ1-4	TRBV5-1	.	TGCGCCAGCAGCACCGTCGGAGATCCTAATGAAAAACTGTTTTTT	CASSTVGDPNEKLFF
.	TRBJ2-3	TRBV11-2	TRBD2	TGTGCCGGAGGACTAGTCACAGATACGCAGTATTTT	CAGGLVTDTQYF